The T cell receptor (beta chain) under discussion was sequenced for a study of Ad26.COV2.S vaccination and SARS-CoV-2 variants. Broader study findings: Reported post-vaccination CD8+ and CD4+ T cell responses to spike showed substantial breadth. The TCR-based breadth and depth measures might underestimate overall T cell responses. Greater spike-specific TCR breadth was seen in vaccine recipients than in placebo recipients.

CDR3 length: 15 residues. The germline CDR1 and CDR2 sequences are LGHDT and YNNKEL (reference sequence). V gave up 4 bases and J gave up 0 bases, with 12 bases separating them. Concerning this clone itself: Its antigen is unidentified.

Profiled with immunoSEQ multiplex PCR; TCRdb holds only in-frame clones, not every one. Of some 350,000 clones in the sample, roughly 94% were seen once. This specimen consisted of peripheral blood, obtained after recovery from COVID-19. The origin of this receptor is a human donor who had recovered from COVID-19. The V call is TRBV3-1 (or the pseudogene TRBV3-2), the J call TRBJ1-2, with D perhaps matching TRBD1 (5 bases). CDR3 sequence (DNA): TGTGCCAGCAGCCGAAGACAGCCTACTAACTATGGCTACACCTTC. Amino acid sequence: CASSRRQPTNYGYTF.